These 11 T cell receptor beta chains share one sample of origin, sequenced in a study of cytomegalovirus exposure and HLA in healthy donors. TCRdb's copy holds only in-frame clones and misses some; the assay was immunoSEQ multiplex PCR. The table shows approximately 220,000 clones, with 80% to 85% occurring only once. The material sequenced was PBMCs. These receptors all come from a woman younger than 45 in good health and CMV-seropositive.

This clone was observed once. This rearrangement joins TRBV2 to TRBJ2-2; no clear D gene. Trimming removed 2 bases at V and 4 bases at J, with 8 bases between. The length of the CDR3 is 14 residues. Germline CDR1 SNHLY, CDR2 FYNNEI. In DNA form, the CDR3 reads TGTGCCAGCAGTGAACAGGAAATCACCGGGGAGCTGTTTTTT. Its translation: CASSEQEITGELFF.

In this sample, this clone turned up a few times. The chain links TRBV2 to TRBJ1-2, with 11 bases lining up with TRBD1. This CDR3 region has 15 residues. Germline CDR1 SNHLY, CDR2 FYNNEI. V trimming: 6 bases; J trimming: 2 bases; junction bases outside the gene matches: 5. The CDR3 DNA sequence: TGTGCCAGCAGGGGGACAGGGGGAACCAACTATGGCTACACCTTC. Translated, it gives CASRGTGGTNYGYTF. The full variable domain, with the rest looked up from reference TRBV2 and TRBJ1-2, is EPEVTQTPSHQVTQMGQEVILRCVPISNHLYFYWYRQILGQKVEFLVSFYNNEISEKSEIFDDQFSVERPDGSNFTLKIRSTKLEDSAMYFCASRGTGGTNYGYTFGSGTRLTVV.

This chain uses TRBV6-5 with TRBJ1-1, with D perhaps TRBD1 (6 bases). V was clipped by 5 bases and J by 8 bases, with 12 bases between them. In germline, CDR1 is MNHEY, CDR2 SVGAGI. CDR3 length: 12 residues. CDR3 sequence reads: CASSTGGLEAFF. The CDR3 region has the DNA TGTGCCAGCAGTACCGGGGGCTTGGAAGCTTTCTTT.

V and J are TRBV5-1 and TRBJ1-5; D perhaps matches TRBD1 (6 bases). The CDR3 loop spans 13 amino acids. CDR1 is SGHRS, CDR2 YFSETQ, per germline. The V end was cut by 4 bases, the J end by 7 bases, with 12 bases between. CDR3 nucleotides: TGCGCCAGCAGCCCGGACAGTAAACAGCCCCAGCATTTT. Translation gives CASSPDSKQPQHF. Full variable domain (rest looked up from reference TRBV5-1 and TRBJ1-5): KAGVTQTPRYLIKTRGQQVTLSCSPISGHRSVSWYQQTPGQGLQFLFEYFSETQRNKGNFPGRFSGRQFSNSRSEMNVSTLELGDSALYLCASSPDSKQPQHFGDGTRLSIL.

The J gene is TRBJ1-4, the V gene TRBV30; a possible D gene is TRBD1 (6 bases). The germline V gene encodes CDR1 GTSNPN and CDR2 SVGIG (reference sequence). With 2 bases removed from V and 3 bases from J, the gap between germline ends came to 10 bases. This CDR3 is built from 14 residues. CDR3 nucleotides: TGTGCCTGGAGTACAGGGCTTTCTAATGAAAAACTGTTTTTT. This codes for CAWSTGLSNEKLFF.

The rearrangement uses TRBV11-2 and TRBJ2-2; D assignment may be TRBD1 or TRBD2 (6 bases each). Between the trimmed V and J ends, which lost 11 bases and 4 bases, there was a span of 14 bases. This CDR3 region has 13 residues. Germline V CDR1 and CDR2: SGHAT, FQNNGV. CDR3: CASRRGPTGELFF. CDR3 nucleotides: TGTGCCTCCAGACGGGGGCCCACCGGGGAGCTGTTTTTT.

The V gene is TRBV5-1, the J gene TRBJ1-2, with D unresolved. Germline CDR1 SGHRS, CDR2 YFSETQ. Trimming cost V 1 base and J 2 bases, with 18 bases left between them. The length of the CDR3 is 17 residues. CDR3 nucleotides: TGCGCCAGCAGCTTGCGCAGACATGGGTTGAGCAACTATGGCTACACCTTC. It codes for CASSLRRHGLSNYGYTF.

V is TRBV2 and J is TRBJ2-2, with a possible D match to TRBD1 (8 bases). CDR1 and CDR2 from the germline V gene are SNHLY and FYNNEI. The V and J ends lost 6 bases and 3 bases respectively, with 20 bases between them. The CDR3 contains 17 residues. The CDR3 DNA follows: TGTGCCAGCAGAACAGGGGGGGTGGCCCATTACACCGGGGAGCTGTTTTTT. It specifies CASRTGGVAHYTGELFF.

This chain connects TRBV30 to TRBJ1-2, with 10 bases that match TRBD1. V shed 5 bases, J shed 5 bases, and the junction held 8 bases outside the gene matches. This CDR3 is 14 amino acids long. Germline loops: CDR1 GTSNPN, CDR2 SVGIG (reference sequence). The CDR3 DNA is TGTGCCTGGCAGGACAGGGGGTTAGGATATGGCTACACCTTC. Translated: CAWQDRGLGYGYTF.

In its sample, this clone was seen a few times. The CDR3 bases are TGTGCCAGTAGTACCAGCGGTATGGGACAGGGATGGATCTATGGCTACACCTTC. Translation: CASSTSGMGQGWIYGYTF. The chain employs TRBV19 and TRBJ1-2, with TRBD1 identical over 9 bases. The CDR3 is 18 amino acids. CDR1 LNHDA and CDR2 SQIVND come from the germline V gene (reference sequence). Trimming took 4 bases from V and 4 from J; bases not matched to a gene: 16.

The V gene is TRBV4-3, the J gene TRBJ1-5; no definite D call. Germline V gene data show CDR1 as LGHNA and CDR2 as YSLEER. V lost 4 bases, J lost 0 bases, and 10 bases lay in between. CDR3 length: 15 amino acids. In DNA, the CDR3 is TGCGCCAGCAGCCCCCAAACAGATAGCAATCAGCCCCAGCATTTT. Its translation is CASSPQTDSNQPQHF.